This TCR beta chain stems from a study of T cell changes during pregnancy in multiple sclerosis. Trimming pared 8 bases from V and 3 bases from J, leaving 19 bases between. Germline CDR1 is MDHEN and CDR2 is SYDVKM. The CDR3 covers 15 residues. Clones were read by immunoSEQ multiplex PCR, and TCRdb kept only the in-frame ones, dropping some. The table has around 110,000 clones, roughly 90% seen once; the top ten hold 1.5%. The chain joins TRBV28 to TRBJ1-2; D uncertain. The TCR comes from a female donor with multiple sclerosis, enrolled in a pregnancy study. Sequenced material: peripheral blood, taken in the third trimester of pregnancy. CDR3 sequence reads: CASCGGYGSDYGYTF. DNA for the CDR3: TGTGCCAGCTGCGGAGGCTATGGATCGGACTATGGCTACACCTTC.